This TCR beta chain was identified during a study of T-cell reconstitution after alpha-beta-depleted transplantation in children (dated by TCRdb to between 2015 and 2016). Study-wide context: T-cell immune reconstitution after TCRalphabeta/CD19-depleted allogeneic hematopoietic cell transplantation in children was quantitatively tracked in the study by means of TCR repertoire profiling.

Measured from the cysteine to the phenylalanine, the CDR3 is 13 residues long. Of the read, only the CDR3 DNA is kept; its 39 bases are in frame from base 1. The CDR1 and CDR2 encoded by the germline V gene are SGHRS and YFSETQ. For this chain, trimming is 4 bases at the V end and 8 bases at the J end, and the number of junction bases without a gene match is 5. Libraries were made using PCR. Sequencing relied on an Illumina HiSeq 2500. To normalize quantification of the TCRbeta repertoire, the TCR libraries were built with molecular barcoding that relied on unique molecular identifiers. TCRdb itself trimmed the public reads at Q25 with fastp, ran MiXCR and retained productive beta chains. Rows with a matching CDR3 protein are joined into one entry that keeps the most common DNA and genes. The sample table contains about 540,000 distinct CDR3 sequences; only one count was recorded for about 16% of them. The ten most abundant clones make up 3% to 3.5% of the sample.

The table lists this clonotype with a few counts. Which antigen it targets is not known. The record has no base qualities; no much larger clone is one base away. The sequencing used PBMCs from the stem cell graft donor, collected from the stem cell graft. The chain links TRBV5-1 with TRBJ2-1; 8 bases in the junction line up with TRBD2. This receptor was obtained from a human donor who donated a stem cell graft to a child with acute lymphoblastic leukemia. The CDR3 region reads CASSPPAGDEQFF. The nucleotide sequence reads TGCGCCAGCAGCCCCCCAGCGGGGGATGAGCAGTTCTTC.